This TCR beta chain was identified in a study of T cells in localized non-small cell lung cancer. Profiling relied on immunoSEQ multiplex PCR, and the TCRdb table lists in-frame clones only, not all of them. The data show 25,000 to 30,000 clones, 65% to 85% seen once. The table lists this clone with a count of one. Trimming removed 1 base from V and 4 bases from J, with 13 bases in between. Germline V CDR1 and CDR2: MNHNS, SASEGT. The CDR3 is made up of 15 amino acids. The sequence was obtained from a man between 40 and 70 years old with stage III lung adenocarcinoma. Sequences were derived from peripheral blood mononuclear cells, sampled before any cancer treatment. The genes are TRBV6-1 and TRBJ1-2; no clear D gene. CDR3 region: CASSEVATSSYGYTF. DNA of the CDR3: TGTGCCAGCAGTGAAGTAGCGACAAGTAGCTATGGCTACACCTTC.